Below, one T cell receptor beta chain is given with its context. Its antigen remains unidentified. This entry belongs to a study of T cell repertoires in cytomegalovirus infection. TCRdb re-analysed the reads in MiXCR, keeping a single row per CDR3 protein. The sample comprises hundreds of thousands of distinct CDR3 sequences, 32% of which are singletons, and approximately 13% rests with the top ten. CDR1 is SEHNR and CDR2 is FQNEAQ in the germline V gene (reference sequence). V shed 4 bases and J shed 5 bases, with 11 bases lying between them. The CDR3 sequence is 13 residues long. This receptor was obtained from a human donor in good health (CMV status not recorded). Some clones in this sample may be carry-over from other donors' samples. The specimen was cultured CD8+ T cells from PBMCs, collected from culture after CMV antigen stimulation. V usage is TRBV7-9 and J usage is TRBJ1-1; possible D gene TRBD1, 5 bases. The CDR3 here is CASSSLWGTEAFF. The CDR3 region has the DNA TGTGCCAGCAGCTCCCTATGGGGGACTGAAGCTTTCTTT.